This T cell receptor beta chain stems from a study of blood T cell repertoires in COVID-19. About the research overall: Whether acute or convalescent, the COVID-19 samples came from the United States, Italy and Spain. T cells, B-cell-depleted T cells, or PBMCs provided the cDNA or gDNA that served as material.

Study processing details: Using reference gene primer amplification, nucleated cell counts were estimated. Only in-frame clones appear in the TCRdb table, and some are missing; sequencing was by immunoSEQ multiplex PCR. V and J calls and clone size are as listed in that table; D and trimming were resolved from the DNA. The sample carries roughly 250,000 clones, over 75% recorded once. This clone was seen only once. Germline-derived CDR1 and CDR2 are LNHDA and SQIVND (reference sequence). The junction had 6 bases not matched to a gene; V was cut back by 5 bases and J by 0 bases. This CDR3 is built from 17 residues.

The chain carries TRBV19 and TRBJ2-3; 12 bases align to TRBD2. The receptor was derived from a woman aged 25 to 39 who had recovered from COVID-19. The sample taken for sequencing was PBMCs or T cells enriched from blood (not recorded which). The CDR3 DNA sequence: TGTGCCAGTAGTTGGCTAGCGGGAGGGATAAGCACAGATACGCAGTATTTT. Translating gives CASSWLAGGISTDTQYF.